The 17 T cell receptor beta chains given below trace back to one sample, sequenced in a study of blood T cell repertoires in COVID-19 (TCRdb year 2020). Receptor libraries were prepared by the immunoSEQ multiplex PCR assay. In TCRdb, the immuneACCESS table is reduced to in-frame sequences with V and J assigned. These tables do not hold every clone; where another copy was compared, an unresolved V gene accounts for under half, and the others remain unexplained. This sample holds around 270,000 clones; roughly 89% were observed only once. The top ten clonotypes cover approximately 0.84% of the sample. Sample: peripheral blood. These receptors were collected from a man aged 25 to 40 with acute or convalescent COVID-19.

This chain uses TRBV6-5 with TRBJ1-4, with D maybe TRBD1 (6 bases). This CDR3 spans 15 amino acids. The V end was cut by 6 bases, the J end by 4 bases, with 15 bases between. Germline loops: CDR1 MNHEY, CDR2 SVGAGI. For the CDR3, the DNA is TGTGCCAGCAGGGCGACAGGTTTCGGTAATGAAAAACTGTTTTTT. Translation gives CASRATGFGNEKLFF.

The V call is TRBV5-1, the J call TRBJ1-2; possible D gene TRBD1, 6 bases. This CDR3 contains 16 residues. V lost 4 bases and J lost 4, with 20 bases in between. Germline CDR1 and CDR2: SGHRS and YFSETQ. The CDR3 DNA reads TGCGCCAGCAGCAGCACACAGGGATCAGGTGGCTATGGCTACACCTTC. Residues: CASSSTQGSGGYGYTF.

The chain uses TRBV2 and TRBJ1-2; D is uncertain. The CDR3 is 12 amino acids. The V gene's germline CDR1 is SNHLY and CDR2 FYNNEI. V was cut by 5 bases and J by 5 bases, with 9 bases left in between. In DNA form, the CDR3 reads TGTGCCAGCAGTCCAGACACTTATGGCTACACCTTC. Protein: CASSPDTYGYTF. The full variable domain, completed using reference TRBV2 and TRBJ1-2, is EPEVTQTPSHQVTQMGQEVILRCVPISNHLYFYWYRQILGQKVEFLVSFYNNEISEKSEIFDDQFSVERPDGSNFTLKIRSTKLEDSAMYFCASSPDTYGYTFGSGTRLTVV.

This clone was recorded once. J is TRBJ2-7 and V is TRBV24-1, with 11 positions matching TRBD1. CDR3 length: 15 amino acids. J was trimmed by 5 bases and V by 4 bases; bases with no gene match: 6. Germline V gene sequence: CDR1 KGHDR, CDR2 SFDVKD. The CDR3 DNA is TGTGCCACCAGTGACCCCGGGACAGGGGGTAACGAGCAGTACTTC. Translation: CATSDPGTGGNEQYF.

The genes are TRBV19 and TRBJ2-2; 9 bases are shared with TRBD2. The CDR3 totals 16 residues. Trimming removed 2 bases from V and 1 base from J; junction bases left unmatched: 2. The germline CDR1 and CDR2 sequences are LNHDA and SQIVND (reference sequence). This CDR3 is CASSIIAGVNTGELFF. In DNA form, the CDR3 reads TGTGCCAGTAGTATAATAGCGGGGGTGAACACCGGGGAGCTGTTTTTT.

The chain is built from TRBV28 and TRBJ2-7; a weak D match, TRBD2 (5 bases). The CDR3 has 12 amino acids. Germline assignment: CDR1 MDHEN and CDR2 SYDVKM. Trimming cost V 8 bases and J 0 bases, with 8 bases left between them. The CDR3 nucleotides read TGTGCCAGCGGGGAGAGCTCCTACGAGCAGTACTTC. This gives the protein CASGESSYEQYF.

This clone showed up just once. The CDR3 reads CASSEALKDRRDTIYF. DNA for the CDR3: TGTGCCAGCAGTGAAGCGCTTAAGGACAGGAGAGACACCATATATTTT. This chain links TRBV2 with TRBJ1-3, with 7 bases that match TRBD1. Germline CDR1 is SNHLY and CDR2 is FYNNEI. V shed 0 bases, J shed 8 bases, and the junction held 10 bases outside the gene matches. CDR3 length: 16 residues. The variable domain in full, completed from reference TRBV2 and TRBJ1-3, reads EPEVTQTPSHQVTQMGQEVILRCVPISNHLYFYWYRQILGQKVEFLVSFYNNEISEKSEIFDDQFSVERPDGSNFTLKIRSTKLEDSAMYFCASSEALKDRRDTIYFGEGSWLTVV.

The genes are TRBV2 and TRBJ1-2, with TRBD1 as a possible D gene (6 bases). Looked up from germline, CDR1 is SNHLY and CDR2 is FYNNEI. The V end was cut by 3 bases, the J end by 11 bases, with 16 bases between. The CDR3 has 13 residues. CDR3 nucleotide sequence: TGTGCCAGCAGTGAGGGGGACAAGGCGAGTTACACCTTC. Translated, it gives CASSEGDKASYTF.

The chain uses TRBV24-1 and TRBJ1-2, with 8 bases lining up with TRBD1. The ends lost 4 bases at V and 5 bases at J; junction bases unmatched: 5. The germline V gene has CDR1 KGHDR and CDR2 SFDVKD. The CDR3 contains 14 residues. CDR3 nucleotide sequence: TGTGCCACCAGTGAGCCGGGACAGGCGTATGGCTACACCTTC. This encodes CATSEPGQAYGYTF.

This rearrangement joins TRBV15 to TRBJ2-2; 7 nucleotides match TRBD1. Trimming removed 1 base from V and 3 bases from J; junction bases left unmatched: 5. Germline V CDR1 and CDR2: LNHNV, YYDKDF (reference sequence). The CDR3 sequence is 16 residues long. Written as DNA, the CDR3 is TGTGCCACCAGCAGAGGAGGGGGCTATGACACCGGGGAGCTGTTTTTT. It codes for CATSRGGGYDTGELFF.

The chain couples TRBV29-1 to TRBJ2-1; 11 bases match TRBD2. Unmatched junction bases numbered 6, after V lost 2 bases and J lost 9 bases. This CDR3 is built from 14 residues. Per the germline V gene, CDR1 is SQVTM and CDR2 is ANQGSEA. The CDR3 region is CSVESSGGAFEQFF. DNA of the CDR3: TGCAGCGTTGAAAGTAGCGGGGGGGCATTTGAGCAGTTCTTC.

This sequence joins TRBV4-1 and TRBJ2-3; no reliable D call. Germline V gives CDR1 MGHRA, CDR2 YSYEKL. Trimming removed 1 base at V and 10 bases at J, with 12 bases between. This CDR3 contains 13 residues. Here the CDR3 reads CASSQGVAGAQYF. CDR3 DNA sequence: TGCGCCAGCAGCCAAGGGGTAGCTGGAGCGCAGTATTTT.

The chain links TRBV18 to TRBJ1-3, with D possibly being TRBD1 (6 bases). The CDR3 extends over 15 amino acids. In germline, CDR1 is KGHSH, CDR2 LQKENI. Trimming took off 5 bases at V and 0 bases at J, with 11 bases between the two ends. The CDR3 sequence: CASSSGQSSGNTIYF. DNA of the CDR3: TGTGCCAGCTCATCGGGACAAAGCTCTGGAAACACCATATATTTT.

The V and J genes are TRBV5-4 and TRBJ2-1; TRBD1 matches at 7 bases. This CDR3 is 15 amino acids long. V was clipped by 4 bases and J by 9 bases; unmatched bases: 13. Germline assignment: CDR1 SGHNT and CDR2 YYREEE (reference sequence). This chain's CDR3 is CASSTGALAHTEQFF. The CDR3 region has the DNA TGTGCCAGCAGCACAGGGGCTTTAGCCCACACTGAGCAGTTCTTC.

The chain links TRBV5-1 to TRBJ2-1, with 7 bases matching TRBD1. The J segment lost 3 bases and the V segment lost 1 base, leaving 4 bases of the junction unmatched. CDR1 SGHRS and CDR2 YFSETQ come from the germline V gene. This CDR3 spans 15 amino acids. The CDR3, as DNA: TGCGCCAGCAGCTTGCTTGGGGACAGCTACAATGAGCAGTTCTTC. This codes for CASSLLGDSYNEQFF.

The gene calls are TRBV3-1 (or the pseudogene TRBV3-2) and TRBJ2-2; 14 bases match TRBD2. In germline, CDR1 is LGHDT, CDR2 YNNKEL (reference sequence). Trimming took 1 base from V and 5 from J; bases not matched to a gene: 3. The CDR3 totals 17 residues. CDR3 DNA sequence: TGTGCCAGCAGCCAAGGACTAGCGGGAGGGCTTACCGGGGAGCTGTTTTTT. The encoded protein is CASSQGLAGGLTGELFF.

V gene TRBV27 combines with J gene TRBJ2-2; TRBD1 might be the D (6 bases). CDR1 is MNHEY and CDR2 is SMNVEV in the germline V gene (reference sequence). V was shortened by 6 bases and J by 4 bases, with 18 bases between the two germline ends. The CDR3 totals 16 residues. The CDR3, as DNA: TGTGCCAGCAGACCCCTCCGCGGACAGCGCACCGGGGAGCTGTTTTTT. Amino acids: CASRPLRGQRTGELFF.